Listed below are T cell receptor beta chains from one sample, sequenced in a study of shared clonotypes between healthy human individuals. TCRdb keeps only in-frame clones here, not all; method: immunoSEQ multiplex PCR. The sample has hundreds of thousands of clones; 95% are singletons. Sequencing used naive CD8+ T cells sorted from blood. The receptors were gathered from a woman younger than 45 in good health. Both conserved end residues are part of each CDR3. A D gene is named only where the DNA matches it firmly. Clone sizes are given selectively: once, few, many, or a class where the clone is expanded.

V	D	J	size	length	CDR3	DNA
TRBV6-6	-	TRBJ2-7	-	14	CASSYSWAPYEQYF	TGTGCCAGCAGTTACTCCTGGGCCCCCTACGAGCAGTACTTC
TRBV2	-	TRBJ1-1	-	18	CASSEEFSMQGLNTEAFF	TGTGCCAGCAGTGAGGAGTTTTCTATGCAGGGGCTGAACACTGAAGCTTTCTTT
TRBV27	-	TRBJ1-5	-	15	CASKPGLPTGQPQHF	TGTGCCAGCAAACCGGGACTCCCAACGGGGCAGCCCCAGCATTTT
TRBV6-5	TRBD1	TRBJ1-5	-	15	CASSYLRGPDQPQHF	TGTGCCAGCAGTTACCTCAGGGGGCCTGATCAGCCCCAGCATTTT
TRBV28	-	TRBJ2-7	-	12	CASGTDTYEQYF	TGTGCCAGCGGGACTGACACCTACGAGCAGTACTTC
TRBV27	-	TRBJ2-5	-	13	CASRRLYEETQYF	TGTGCCAGCAGGAGGCTATACGAAGAGACCCAGTACTTC
TRBV2	TRBD1	TRBJ2-3	-	14	CASSGGASTDTQYF	TGTGCCAGTTCAGGGGGCGCTAGCACAGATACGCAGTATTTT
TRBV5-1	-	TRBJ2-7	-	14	CASRQGGEAYEQYF	TGCGCCAGCAGACAGGGAGGGGAAGCCTACGAGCAGTACTTC
TRBV27	-	TRBJ1-5	-	15	CASSLVGGGNQPQHF	TGTGCCAGCAGTTTAGTGGGAGGGGGCAATCAGCCCCAGCATTTT
TRBV19	-	TRBJ1-5	-	15	CASSIASYSNQPQHF	TGTGCCAGTAGTATAGCCTCGTATAGCAATCAGCCCCAGCATTTT
TRBV19	-	TRBJ2-7	-	15	CASRGSSQGHYEQYF	TGTGCCAGTAGGGGATCCAGTCAGGGCCACTACGAGCAGTACTTC
TRBV28	-	TRBJ2-7	-	16	CASSPAGGGRSYEQYF	TGTGCCAGCAGTCCGGCGGGTGGGGGCCGCTCCTACGAGCAGTACTTC
TRBV27	-	TRBJ1-1	-	14	CASSFRGPNTEAFF	TGTGCCAGCAGTTTCCGGGGTCCGAACACTGAAGCTTTCTTT
TRBV4-1	TRBD1	TRBJ1-1	-	18	CASSQDGTGIPLNTEAFF	TGCGCCAGCAGCCAGGACGGGACAGGGATCCCTTTGAACACTGAAGCTTTCTTT
TRBV7-7	TRBD1	TRBJ2-1	-	16	CASSPTSGQHYNEQFF	TGTGCCAGCAGCCCGACCTCGGGACAGCACTACAATGAGCAGTTCTTC
TRBV7-9	-	TRBJ2-3	-	17	CASSLILSLTSTDTQYF	TGTGCCAGCAGCTTAATCCTTTCACTAACTAGCACAGATACGCAGTATTTT
TRBV30	-	TRBJ2-3	-	14	CAWSGVPITDTQYF	TGTGCCTGGAGTGGGGTCCCCATCACAGATACGCAGTATTTT
TRBV27	-	TRBJ1-5	-	15	CASSLTVNSNQPQHF	TGTGCCAGCAGTTTAACAGTCAATAGCAATCAGCCCCAGCATTTT
TRBV11-2	TRBD2	TRBJ2-3	-	15	CASSLGGGGTDTQYF	TGTGCCAGCAGCTTAGGTGGGGGGGGCACAGATACGCAGTATTTT
TRBV10-3	-	TRBJ1-2	-	13	CAISEPGHYGYTF	TGTGCCATCAGTGAGCCGGGCCACTATGGCTACACCTTC
TRBV6-5	-	TRBJ2-1	once	15	CASSYDGGTDNEQFF	TGTGCCAGCAGTTACGACGGAGGTACGGACAATGAGCAGTTCTTC
TRBV7-8	TRBD2	TRBJ2-3	-	18	CASSLFLAGVRGTDTQYF	TGTGCCAGCAGCTTATTCCTAGCGGGAGTGAGGGGCACAGATACGCAGTATTTT
TRBV2	-	TRBJ1-5	few	12	CASSSGPQPQHF	TGTGCCAGCAGTTCGGGCCCCCAGCCCCAGCATTTT
TRBV5-8	-	TRBJ2-7	-	12	CASSLALYEQYF	TGTGCCAGCAGCTTGGCACTCTACGAGCAGTACTTC
TRBV7-9	-	TRBJ1-1	-	15	CASSPQGSRDTEAFF	TGTGCCAGCAGCCCTCAAGGGTCACGCGACACTGAAGCTTTCTTT
TRBV6-5	TRBD1	TRBJ1-5	-	14	CASSSGTGLQPQHF	TGTGCCAGCAGTTCCGGGACAGGACTTCAGCCCCAGCATTTT
TRBV9	TRBD1	TRBJ2-1	-	16	CASSPRGTGSYNEQFF	TGTGCCAGCAGCCCCCGTGGGACAGGCTCCTACAATGAGCAGTTCTTC
TRBV19	TRBD1	TRBJ1-2	once	13	CASRQTGTYGYTF	TGTGCCAGTAGACAGACAGGGACCTATGGCTACACCTTC
TRBV5-1	-	TRBJ2-7	-	15	CASSFYPTSTYEQYF	TGCGCCAGCAGCTTCTACCCAACTAGCACCTACGAGCAGTACTTC
TRBV5-4	-	TRBJ2-7	-	11	CASSTSSEQYF	TGTGCCAGCAGCACCTCCTCCGAGCAGTACTTC
TRBV7-4	-	TRBJ2-7	-	15	CASSSTGTPAYEQYF	TGTGCCAGCAGCTCTACCGGGACACCTGCCTACGAGCAGTACTTC
TRBV27	-	TRBJ2-7	-	13	CASSSLGANEQYF	TGTGCCAGCAGCTCTTTAGGGGCTAACGAGCAGTACTTC
TRBV11-3	-	TRBJ2-5	-	18	CASSLGVVLGSKEETQYF	TGTGCCAGCAGCTTAGGCGTGGTACTAGGATCGAAGGAAGAGACCCAGTACTTC
TRBV9	-	TRBJ1-5	-	14	CASSVGFENQPQHF	TGTGCCAGCAGCGTAGGGTTCGAGAATCAGCCCCAGCATTTT
TRBV4-1	-	TRBJ2-7	-	17	CASSQRDSGVGTYEQYF	TGCGCCAGCAGCCAGCGGGACAGCGGGGTGGGTACCTACGAGCAGTACTTC